This T cell receptor beta chain was captured by sequencing in a study of shared T cell receptors in the human thymus. Only in-frame clones appear in the TCRdb table, and some are missing; sequencing was by immunoSEQ multiplex PCR. Seen here are approximately 660,000 clones, 85% to 90% observed once, and the top ten hold about 0.01%. V shed 4 bases, J shed 6 bases, and the junction held 16 bases outside the gene matches. CDR1 and CDR2 from the germline V gene are SGHRS and YFSETQ. The CDR3 runs 17 residues. This clone was seen a single time. The same specimen was also included in a second study, on human thymus T cells. This second report adds: Having surgery to correct congenital heart defects, healthy Finnish infants acted as the donors. The source of the thymus tissue was resections taken during corrective heart surgery. Thymic and blood repertoires showed apparently biased V and J gene usage. Thymic TCR repertoires of unrelated people reportedly overlapped highly.

The clonotype comes from a boy younger than two with a congenital heart defect. The specimen was thymocytes. This chain connects TRBV5-1 to TRBJ2-1; the match to TRBD2 covers 7 bases. The CDR3 nucleotides read TGCGCCAGCAGCCTATCACTAGCGTCTGCCATCTCCAATGAGCAGTTCTTC. Amino acid sequence: CASSLSLASAISNEQFF.